These 9 T cell receptor beta chains were sequenced from one sample in a study of cytomegalovirus exposure and HLA in healthy donors. PCR used 60 Vbeta primers and 13 Jbeta primers. Clones were sequenced by immunoSEQ multiplex PCR, and TCRdb holds only the in-frame ones, with some missing. The sample comprises some 200,000 clones, approximately 70% of which are singletons, and 2% to 3% rests with the top ten. The sample taken for sequencing was PBMCs. The source is a man in his forties in good health and CMV-seropositive.

The chain has TRBV2 and TRBJ2-7; 7 bases line up with TRBD1. V shed 0 bases and J 0 bases; nucleotides not matched to a gene: 14. The germline gives CDR1 SNHLY, CDR2 FYNNEI. The length of the CDR3 is 19 residues. In DNA form, the CDR3 reads TGTGCCAGCAGTGAAGCGCTTCTGACAGGGAGCTCCTACTCCTACGAGCAGTACTTC. Translating it yields CASSEALLTGSSYSYEQYF. Together with reference TRBV2 and TRBJ2-7, the CDR3 gives the full variable domain: EPEVTQTPSHQVTQMGQEVILRCVPISNHLYFYWYRQILGQKVEFLVSFYNNEISEKSEIFDDQFSVERPDGSNFTLKIRSTKLEDSAMYFCASSEALLTGSSYSYEQYFGPGTRLTVT.

V is TRBV29-1 and J is TRBJ1-4; D possibly corresponds to TRBD1 (6 bases). The germline V and J ends were trimmed by 6 bases and 8 bases, with 16 bases remaining between them. Germline values: CDR1 SQVTM, CDR2 ANQGSEA. There are 13 residues in the CDR3. The CDR3 DNA follows: TGCAGCGTGCATACAGGGTCAGGAGAAAAACTGTTTTTT. Translated: CSVHTGSGEKLFF.

CDR3 amino acids: CASSERRFLPGLAETTSTDTQYF. The CDR3 coding sequence is TGTGCCAGCAGTGAACGACGGTTTTTGCCGGGACTAGCGGAAACCACTAGCACAGATACGCAGTATTTT. The chain uses TRBV6-1 and TRBJ2-3; 11 bases map to TRBD2. Looked up from germline, CDR1 is MNHNS and CDR2 is SASEGT. Germline trimming cut 2 bases from V and 0 bases from J; bases unmatched to any gene: 22. This CDR3 contains 23 residues.

The chain combines TRBV29-1 with TRBJ1-2; 10 positions match TRBD1. Germline loops: CDR1 SQVTM, CDR2 ANQGSEA. J was trimmed by 8 bases and V by 6 bases; bases with no gene match: 18. CDR3 size: 16 residues. The CDR3 nucleotides read TGCAGCGTCCCGGGACAGGGGACTGGTCCGTTCCGCGGCTACACCTTC. Its translation is CSVPGQGTGPFRGYTF.

The rearrangement uses TRBV28 and TRBJ1-5; D remains unclear. From germline, CDR1 is MDHEN and CDR2 SYDVKM. Trimming left V 3 bases short and J 1 base short, with 10 bases between. The CDR3 spans 15 residues. The CDR3 spells CASSLRRISNQPQHF. DNA of the CDR3: TGTGCCAGCAGTTTGAGGAGGATAAGCAATCAGCCCCAGCATTTT.

The genes are TRBV19 and TRBJ2-6; D is ambiguous. V was clipped by 3 bases and J by 0 bases, with 6 bases between them. Germline-derived CDR1 and CDR2 are LNHDA and SQIVND (reference sequence). The CDR3 spans 15 residues. This CDR3 is CASSIAFSGANVLTF. The CDR3 DNA reads TGTGCCAGTAGTATTGCGTTCTCTGGGGCCAACGTCCTGACTTTC.

The sample holds a few counts of this clone. The chain carries TRBV21-1 and TRBJ1-5. TRBV21-1 is tagged as a pseudogene. The CDR3 spans 20 residues. This chain's CDR3 is CASSLRLGVWGGSSNQPQHF. CDR3 DNA: TGTGCCAGCAGCTTACGATTGGGGGTTTGGGGGGGCAGTAGCAATCAGCCCCAGCATTTT.

V gene TRBV29-1 combines with J gene TRBJ1-1, with D unresolved. Germline CDR1 SQVTM, CDR2 ANQGSEA. The CDR3 totals 19 residues. Trimming pared 6 bases from V and 6 bases from J, leaving 35 bases between. CDR3 in amino acids: CSVNILIPGPTSRFSEAFF. DNA of the CDR3: TGCAGCGTCAATATATTGATACCGGGTCCCACTTCTCGTTTCTCTGAAGCTTTCTTT.

The J gene is TRBJ1-5, the V gene TRBV6-5, with D perhaps matching TRBD1 (5 bases). CDR3 length: 15 amino acids. CDR1 is MNHEY and CDR2 is SVGAGI in the germline V gene. The V gene lost 5 bases and the J gene lost 0 bases, with 11 bases spanning the gap. The CDR3 is CASSATQASNQPQHF. CDR3 DNA: TGTGCCAGCAGTGCAACACAGGCTAGCAATCAGCCCCAGCATTTT.